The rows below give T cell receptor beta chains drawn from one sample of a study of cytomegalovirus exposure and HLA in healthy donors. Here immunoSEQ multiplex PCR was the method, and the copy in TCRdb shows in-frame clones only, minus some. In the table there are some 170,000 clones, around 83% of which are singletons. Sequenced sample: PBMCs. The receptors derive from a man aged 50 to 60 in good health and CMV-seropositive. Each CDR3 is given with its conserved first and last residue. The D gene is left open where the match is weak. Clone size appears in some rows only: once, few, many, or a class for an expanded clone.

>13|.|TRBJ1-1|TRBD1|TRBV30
TGTGCCTGGAGTCACGGGACAGCCACTGAAGCTTTCTTT
CAWSHGTATEAFF
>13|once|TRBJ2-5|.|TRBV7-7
TGTGCTAGCAGTGGGACAAAGCAAGAGACCCAGTACTTC
CASSGTKQETQYF
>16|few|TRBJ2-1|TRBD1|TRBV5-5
TGTGCCAGCAGCTATTTGGACAGGGGCTCCTACAATGAGCAGTTCTTC
CASSYLDRGSYNEQFF
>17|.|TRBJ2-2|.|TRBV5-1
TGCGCCAGCAGCCTCAACCGCGGGATCCCCTTCACCGGGGAGCTGTTTTTT
CASSLNRGIPFTGELFF
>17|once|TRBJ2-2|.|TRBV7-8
TGTGCCAGCAGCCCACTCGGACACACATCGAACACCGGGGAGCTGTTTTTT
CASSPLGHTSNTGELFF
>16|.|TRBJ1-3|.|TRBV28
TGTGCCAGCAGTTTCAGGACTCCTGACTCTGGAAACACCATATATTTT
CASSFRTPDSGNTIYF
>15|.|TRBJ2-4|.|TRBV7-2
TGTGCCAGCAGCTTAGGGATGGCGGTGGAAAACATTCAGTACTTC
CASSLGMAVENIQYF
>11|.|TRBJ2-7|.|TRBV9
TGTGCCAGCAGCGTAGGTAACGAGCAGTACTTC
CASSVGNEQYF
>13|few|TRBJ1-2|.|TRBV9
TGTGCCAGCACAGGGGCGAGTTCGGGGGGCTACACCTTC
CASTGASSGGYTF
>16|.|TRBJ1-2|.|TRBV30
TGTGCCTGGAGTCGGGTCCTTACTTCCACTAACTATGGCTACACCTTC
CAWSRVLTSTNYGYTF
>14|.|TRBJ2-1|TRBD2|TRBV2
TGTGCCAGCAGTGAATCAACTAGCGGGACCCGGCGGTTCTTC
CASSESTSGTRRFF
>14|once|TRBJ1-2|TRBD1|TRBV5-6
TGTGCCAGCAGCTCAGGGGGCGCCGTCTTTAGGTACACCTTC
CASSSGGAVFRYTF
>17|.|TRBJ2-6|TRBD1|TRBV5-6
TGTGCCAGCAGCTTGGCCGTAGACAGGGGTGGGGCCAACGTCCTGACTTTC
CASSLAVDRGGANVLTF
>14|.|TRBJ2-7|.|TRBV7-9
TGTGCCAGCACCCCCACGCAGGGGAACTACGAGCAGTACTTC
CASTPTQGNYEQYF
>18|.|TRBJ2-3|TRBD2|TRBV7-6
TGTGCCAGCAGCCTTACTAGCGGGGGTTACACTAGCACAGATACGCAGTATTTT
CASSLTSGGYTSTDTQYF
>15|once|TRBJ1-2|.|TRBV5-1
TGCGCCAGCAGCTGGGGGGGACAACTGCTTGAGGGCTACACCTTC
CASSWGGQLLEGYTF
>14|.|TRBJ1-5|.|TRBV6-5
TGTGCCAGCAGTCCCAATGGGGGCTCCCAGCCCCAGCATTTT
CASSPNGGSQPQHF
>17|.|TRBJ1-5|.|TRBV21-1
TGTGCCAGCAGCAAATCCTGGACAGGGGGCGAAGATCAGCCCCAGCATTTT
CASSKSWTGGEDQPQHF
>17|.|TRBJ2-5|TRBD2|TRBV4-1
TGCGCCAGCAGCCAGACTAGCGGGGGGAACTGGTTAGAGACCCAGTACTTC
CASSQTSGGNWLETQYF
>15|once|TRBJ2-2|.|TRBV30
TGTGCCTGGAGTGTAAGACAGTTGGGCACCGGGGAGCTGTTTTTT
CAWSVRQLGTGELFF
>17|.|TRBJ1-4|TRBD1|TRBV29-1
TGCAGCGTTGAAGATCGAATCCCCGGGACAGGGAATGAAAAACTGTTTTTT
CSVEDRIPGTGNEKLFF
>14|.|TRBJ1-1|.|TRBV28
TGTGCCAGCAGTTTTGTCAGGGGCGCGACTGAAGCTTTCTTT
CASSFVRGATEAFF
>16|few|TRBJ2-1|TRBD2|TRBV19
TGTGCCAGTAGTATAGTGGGGGGGAGCTCCTACAATGAGCAGTTCTTC
CASSIVGGSSYNEQFF
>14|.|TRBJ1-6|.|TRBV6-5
TGTGCCAGCAGTTCCGCGGGGAGGAATTCACCCCTCCACTTT
CASSSAGRNSPLHF
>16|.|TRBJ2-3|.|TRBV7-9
TGTGCCAGCAGCTTAGCGGGGCGACGAGGCACAGATACGCAGTATTTT
CASSLAGRRGTDTQYF
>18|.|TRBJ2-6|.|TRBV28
TGTGCCACCCCGCCAGACAGACTGTCAGAATCTGGGGCCAACGTCCTGACTTTC
CATPPDRLSESGANVLTF
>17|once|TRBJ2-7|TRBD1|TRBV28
TGTGCCAGCAGTCCCCCGTACAGGGGCAGAAATTCCTACGAGCAGTACTTC
CASSPPYRGRNSYEQYF
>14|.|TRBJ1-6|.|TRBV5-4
TGTGCCAGCAGCTTAGGCCAGGGCGAATCACCCCTCCACTTT
CASSLGQGESPLHF
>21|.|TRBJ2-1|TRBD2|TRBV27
TGTGCCAGCAGTTTATCGGGCGAGCATGGGGCTAGCGGGAGGGCCTACAATGAGCAGTTCTTC
CASSLSGEHGASGRAYNEQFF
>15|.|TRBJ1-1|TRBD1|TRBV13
TGTGCCAGCAGCGCTTCGCCAGGGGGCGTCACTGAAGCTTTCTTT
CASSASPGGVTEAFF
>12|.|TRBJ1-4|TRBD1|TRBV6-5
TGTGCCAGCAGGCGAGGACAGGAGGAACTGTTTTTT
CASRRGQEELFF
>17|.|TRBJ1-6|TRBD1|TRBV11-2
TGTGCCAGCAGCTCTTACCGGGACAGGGTCTATAATTCACCCCTCCACTTT
CASSSYRDRVYNSPLHF
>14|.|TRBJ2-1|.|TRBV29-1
TGCAGCGTCTCAGGACAGAGCTCCTACAATGAGCAGTTCTTC
CSVSGQSSYNEQFF
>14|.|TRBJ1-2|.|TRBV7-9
TGTGCCAGCAGCTTAGCGTTGGAGAACTATGGCTACACCTTC
CASSLALENYGYTF
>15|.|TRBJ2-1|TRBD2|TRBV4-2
TGTGCCAGCAGCCGAGGGACTAGCGGGGGCAATGAGCAGTTCTTC
CASSRGTSGGNEQFF
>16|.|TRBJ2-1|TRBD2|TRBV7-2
TGTGCCAGCAGTTTACGGAGCGGGGTGCTTTACAATGAGCAGTTCTTC
CASSLRSGVLYNEQFF
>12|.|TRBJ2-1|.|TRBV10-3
TGTGCCATCGCAGGGGGGTCCGGTGAGCAGTTCTTC
CAIAGGSGEQFF
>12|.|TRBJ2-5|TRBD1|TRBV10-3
TGTGCCATCAAGGGGGCAGATGAAACCCAGTACTTC
CAIKGADETQYF
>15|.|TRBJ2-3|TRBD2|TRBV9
TGTGCCAGCAGCCCCAGCGGGGCTAGCACAGATACGCAGTATTTT
CASSPSGASTDTQYF
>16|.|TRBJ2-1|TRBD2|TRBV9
TGTGCCAGCAGCGTAGCCGGTAGCGGGGGGGCCGCTGAGCAGTTCTTC
CASSVAGSGGAAEQFF
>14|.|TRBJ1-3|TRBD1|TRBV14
TGTGCCAGCAGCCAGACAGGGGCTGGAAACACCATATATTTT
CASSQTGAGNTIYF
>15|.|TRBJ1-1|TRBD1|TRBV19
TGTGCCAGTAGGCGAAACCGGGACAGGGACACTGAAGCTTTCTTT
CASRRNRDRDTEAFF
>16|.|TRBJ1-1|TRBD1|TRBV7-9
TGTGCCAGCAGCAATTTCCACAGGGGTCTGAACACTGAAGCTTTCTTT
CASSNFHRGLNTEAFF
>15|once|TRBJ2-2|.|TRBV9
TGTGCCAGCAGCGTAGAAGGTAGCGGCACCGGGGAGCTGTTTTTT
CASSVEGSGTGELFF
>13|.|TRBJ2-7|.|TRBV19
TGTGCCAGTAGTACTAGCAGATCCTACGAGCAGTACTTC
CASSTSRSYEQYF
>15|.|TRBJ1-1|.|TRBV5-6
TGTGCCAGCAGCTTGGTTACGTCAGTGAACACTGAAGCTTTCTTT
CASSLVTSVNTEAFF
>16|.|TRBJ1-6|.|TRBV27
TGTGCCAGCAGTTTAATCCTGGGGAGGGCTAATTCACCCCTCCACTTT
CASSLILGRANSPLHF
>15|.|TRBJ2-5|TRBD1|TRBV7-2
TGTGCCAGCAGCCTTACGACAGGGCTTAGGGAGACCCAGTACTTC
CASSLTTGLRETQYF
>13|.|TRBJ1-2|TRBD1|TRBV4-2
TGTGCCAGCAGTCAGGACAGGGGAGATGGCTACACCTTC
CASSQDRGDGYTF
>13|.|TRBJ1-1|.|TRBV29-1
TGCAGCGTCCTCCAACAGGGATACACTGAAGCTTTCTTT
CSVLQQGYTEAFF
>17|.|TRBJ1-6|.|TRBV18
TGTGCCAGCTCTCGAGGGCCCTTACTTGGGGAGGATTCACCCCTCCACTTT
CASSRGPLLGEDSPLHF